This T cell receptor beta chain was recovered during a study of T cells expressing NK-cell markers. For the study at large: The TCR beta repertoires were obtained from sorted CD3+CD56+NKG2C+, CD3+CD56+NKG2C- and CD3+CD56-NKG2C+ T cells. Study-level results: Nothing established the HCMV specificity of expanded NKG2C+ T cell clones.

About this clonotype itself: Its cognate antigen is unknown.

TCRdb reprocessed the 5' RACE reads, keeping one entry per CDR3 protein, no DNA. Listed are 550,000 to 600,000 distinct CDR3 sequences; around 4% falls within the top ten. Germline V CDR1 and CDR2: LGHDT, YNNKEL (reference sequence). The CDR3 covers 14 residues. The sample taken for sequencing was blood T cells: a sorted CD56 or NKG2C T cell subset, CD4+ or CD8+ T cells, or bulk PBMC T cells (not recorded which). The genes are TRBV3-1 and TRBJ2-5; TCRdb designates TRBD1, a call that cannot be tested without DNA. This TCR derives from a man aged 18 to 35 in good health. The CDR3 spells CASSQAGGAWTQYF.